The entry below describes one T cell receptor (beta chain). Its matching antigen is unknown. Germline CDR1 is LGHDT and CDR2 is YNNKEL (reference sequence). The V gene lost 0 bases and the J gene lost 10 bases, with 13 bases spanning the gap. CDR3 length: 14 amino acids. The data are from a study of T cell responses to AZD1222 COVID-19 vaccine. Assay used: immunoSEQ multiplex PCR; TCRdb lists only in-frame clones, some missing. In the table there are over 85,000 clones, approximately 85% of which are singletons. Regarding the study as a whole: As reported, nearly half of all spike-specific TCRs target variant regions that are unmutated. Along spike, vaccine-associated CD4 TCRs were found throughout, with dominance at 160-218 and 743-854. The donors showed a predominance of white British ancestry and of females, with possible underestimation of clonal diversity. Repertoire sampling happened only post peak T cell response.

V is TRBV3-1 (or the pseudogene TRBV3-2) and J is TRBJ2-1, with D tentatively TRBD2 (7 bases). This TCR derives from an adult in good health. The sequencing used peripheral blood, collected on day 0 of AZD1222 vaccination. DNA for the CDR3: TGTGCCAGCAGCCAAGAAGGGGGGGCCAGGGAGCAGTTCTTC. It encodes CASSQEGGAREQFF.